This T cell receptor (beta chain) was sequenced in a study of T cells in localized non-small cell lung cancer. Study-level points and caveats: It was uninvolved adjacent lung that showed the highest T cell clonality, exceeding tumor.

Only in-frame clones appear in the TCRdb table, and some are missing; sequencing was by immunoSEQ multiplex PCR. This table has 130,000 or so clones, 89% appearing once. A word on this clone: Its antigen is still unknown.

Germline CDR1 and CDR2: SGHAT and FQNNGV. The CDR3 is 12 residues long. V dropped 1 base and J dropped 7 bases, with 8 bases sitting between them. V gene TRBV11-2 combines with J gene TRBJ2-7; no clear D gene. The clonotype was recovered from a female donor older than 55 with stage I lung adenocarcinoma. This material consisted of peripheral blood, taken before any cancer treatment. This CDR3 reads CASSLGDREQYF. The DNA for the CDR3 is TGTGCCAGCAGCTTAGGTGACCGGGAGCAGTACTTC.